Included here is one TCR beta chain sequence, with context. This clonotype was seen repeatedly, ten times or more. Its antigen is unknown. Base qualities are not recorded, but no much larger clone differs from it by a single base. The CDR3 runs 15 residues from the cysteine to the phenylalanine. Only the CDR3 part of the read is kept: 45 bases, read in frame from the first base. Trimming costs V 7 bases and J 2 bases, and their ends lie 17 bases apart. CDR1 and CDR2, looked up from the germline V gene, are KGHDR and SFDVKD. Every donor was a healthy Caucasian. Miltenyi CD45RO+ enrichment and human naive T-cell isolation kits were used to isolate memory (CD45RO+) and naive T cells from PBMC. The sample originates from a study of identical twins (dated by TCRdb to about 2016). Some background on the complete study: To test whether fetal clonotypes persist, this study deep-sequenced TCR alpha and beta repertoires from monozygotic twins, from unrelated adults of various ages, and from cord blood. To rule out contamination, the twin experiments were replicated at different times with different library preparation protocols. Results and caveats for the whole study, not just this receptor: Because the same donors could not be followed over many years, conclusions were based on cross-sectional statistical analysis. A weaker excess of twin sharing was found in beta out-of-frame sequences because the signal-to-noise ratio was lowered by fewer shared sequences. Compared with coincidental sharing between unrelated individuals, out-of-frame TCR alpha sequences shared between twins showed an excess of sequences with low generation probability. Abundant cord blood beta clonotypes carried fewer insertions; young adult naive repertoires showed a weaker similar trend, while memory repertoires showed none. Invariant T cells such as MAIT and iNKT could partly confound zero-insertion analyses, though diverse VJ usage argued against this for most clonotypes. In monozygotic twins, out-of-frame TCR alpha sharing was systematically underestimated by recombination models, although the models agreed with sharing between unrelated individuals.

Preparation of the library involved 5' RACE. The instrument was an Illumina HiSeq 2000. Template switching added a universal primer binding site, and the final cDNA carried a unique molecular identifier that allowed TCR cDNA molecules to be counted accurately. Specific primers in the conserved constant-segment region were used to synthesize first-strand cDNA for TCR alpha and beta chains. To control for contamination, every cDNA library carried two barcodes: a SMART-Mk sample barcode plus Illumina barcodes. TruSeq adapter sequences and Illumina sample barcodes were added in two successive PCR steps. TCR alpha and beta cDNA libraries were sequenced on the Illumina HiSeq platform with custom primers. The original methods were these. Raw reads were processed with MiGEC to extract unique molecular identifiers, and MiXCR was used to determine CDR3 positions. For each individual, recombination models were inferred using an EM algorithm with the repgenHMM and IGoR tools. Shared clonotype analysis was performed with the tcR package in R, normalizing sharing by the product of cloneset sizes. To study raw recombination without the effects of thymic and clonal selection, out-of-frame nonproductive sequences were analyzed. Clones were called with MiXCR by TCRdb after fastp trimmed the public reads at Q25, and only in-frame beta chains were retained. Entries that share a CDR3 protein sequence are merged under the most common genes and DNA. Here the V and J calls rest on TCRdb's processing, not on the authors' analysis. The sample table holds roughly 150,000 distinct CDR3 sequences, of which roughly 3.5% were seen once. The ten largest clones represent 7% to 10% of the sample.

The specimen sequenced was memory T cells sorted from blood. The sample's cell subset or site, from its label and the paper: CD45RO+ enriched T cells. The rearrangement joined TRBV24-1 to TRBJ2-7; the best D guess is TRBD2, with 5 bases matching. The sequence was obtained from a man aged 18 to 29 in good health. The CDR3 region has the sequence CATSDSRKGAYEQYF. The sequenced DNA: TGTGCCACCAGCGACTCCAGAAAGGGAGCCTACGAGCAGTACTTC.